This T cell receptor beta chain is drawn from a study of graft-versus-host responses after intestinal transplantation. This clone was seen once. Its antigen is unidentified. Study outcomes and limitations: Patients with graft-donor T cell macrochimerism had high graft-versus-host to host-versus-graft clonal ratios in allografts.

The data were produced by immunoSEQ multiplex PCR, yet TCRdb's version contains in-frame clones alone and is incomplete. The repertoire holds more than 95,000 clones, with roughly 87% as singletons. Germline values: CDR1 SGHKS, CDR2 YYEKEE (reference sequence). Trimming cost V 4 bases and J 4 bases; bases outside gene matches: 20. This CDR3 is built from 20 residues. The chain uses TRBV5-5 and TRBJ2-5; 12 nucleotides match TRBD1. This clonotype was obtained from a human donor who received an intestinal transplant. The sample in question was unstimulated CD4+ T cells sorted from spleen or lymph node cells, obtained before intestinal transplant. The CDR3 DNA reads TGTGCCAGCAGCAAATCGAAACGCCGGGACAGGGGGCTGACAGTAGAGACCCAGTACTTC. Its translation is CASSKSKRRDRGLTVETQYF.